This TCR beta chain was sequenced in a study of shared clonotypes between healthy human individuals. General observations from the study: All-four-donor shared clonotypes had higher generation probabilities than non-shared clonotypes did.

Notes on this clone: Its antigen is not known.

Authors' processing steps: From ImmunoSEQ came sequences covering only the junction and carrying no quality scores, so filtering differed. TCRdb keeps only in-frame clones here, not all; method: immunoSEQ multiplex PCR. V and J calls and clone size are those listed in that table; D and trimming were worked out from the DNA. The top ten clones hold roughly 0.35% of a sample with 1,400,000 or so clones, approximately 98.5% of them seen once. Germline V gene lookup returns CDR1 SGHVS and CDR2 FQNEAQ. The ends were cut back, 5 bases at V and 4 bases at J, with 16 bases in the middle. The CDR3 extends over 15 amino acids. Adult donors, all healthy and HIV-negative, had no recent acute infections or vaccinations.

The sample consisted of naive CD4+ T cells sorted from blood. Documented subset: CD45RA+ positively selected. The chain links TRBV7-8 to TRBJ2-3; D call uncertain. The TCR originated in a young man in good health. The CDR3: CASSPPGRVPDTQYF. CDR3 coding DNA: TGTGCCAGCAGCCCCCCGGGCCGTGTCCCAGATACGCAGTATTTT. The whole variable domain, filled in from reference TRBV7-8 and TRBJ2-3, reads GAGVSQSPRYKVAKRGQDVALRCDPISGHVSLFWYQQALGQGPEFLTYFQNEAQLDKSGLPSDRFFAERPEGSVSTLKIQRTQQEDSAVYLCASSPPGRVPDTQYFGPGTRLTVL.